These T cell receptor beta chains were read from a single sample in a study of blood T cell repertoires in COVID-19. Libraries were prepared by immunoSEQ multiplex PCR; TCRdb keeps only in-frame clonotypes and omits some of them. Of over 90,000 clones listed, roughly 76% are singletons. Input material: peripheral blood. These receptor sequences come from a man older than 75 with COVID-19, enrolled during active disease. Each CDR3 is given without its conserved first and last residue. The D gene is left open where the match is weak.

d_gene,v_gene,j_gene,CDR3aa
.,TRBV6-2/TRBV6-3,TRBJ1-5,ASSYPGAIDQPQH
.,TRBV3-1/TRBV3-2,TRBJ2-3,ASSQVLRVADTQY
TRBD1,TRBV7-8,TRBJ2-2,ASSFRQGAFSTGELF
.,TRBV13,TRBJ2-6,ASSPWTTGANVLT
.,TRBV18,TRBJ1-5,ASSPPGSNQPQH
.,TRBV19,TRBJ2-2,ASSIGRREVTGELF
TRBD2,TRBV28,TRBJ2-3,ASSPPSGSTDTQY
.,TRBV11-2,TRBJ2-1,ASSPRKGSYNEQF
TRBD1,TRBV28,TRBJ1-2,ASLVGQGVGYGYT
.,TRBV4-1,TRBJ1-2,ASSQRAGAQNYGYT
.,TRBV2,TRBJ2-1,ASSESSGIGNEQF
TRBD2,TRBV5-1,TRBJ2-1,ASSFLAANEQF
TRBD1,TRBV19,TRBJ2-1,ASSIRDRGNEQF
TRBD1,TRBV5-5,TRBJ2-7,ASSDRGLYEQY
TRBD1,TRBV19,TRBJ1-1,ASSSPTQGVTEAF
TRBD2,TRBV11-2,TRBJ2-3,ASSGLAGGPTDTQY
.,TRBV4-3,TRBJ2-7,ASSQEKTAYYEQY
TRBD2,TRBV5-5,TRBJ2-1,ASSAGLARYNEQF
TRBD1,TRBV7-7,TRBJ1-5,ASRNRTGSNQPQH
TRBD1,TRBV19,TRBJ2-7,ASSLQGQVSDEQY
.,TRBV3-1/TRBV3-2,TRBJ1-2,ASSQDPGGPRGYT
.,TRBV5-4,TRBJ2-7,ASSLGQQMVEQY
TRBD2,TRBV7-2,TRBJ2-1,ASSFERGPNNEQF
TRBD1,TRBV7-9,TRBJ2-7,ASGRQGWEQY
.,TRBV5-1,TRBJ2-2,ASSLAAGAGELF
TRBD2,TRBV7-6,TRBJ2-5,ASSPTSGSETQY
TRBD1,TRBV27,TRBJ2-7,ASSLDRGSGEQY
.,TRBV7-2,TRBJ1-6,ASSPSQRQAVYSPLH
TRBD1,TRBV7-9,TRBJ1-1,ASSLVGQGVAEAF
TRBD1,TRBV6-1,TRBJ1-3,ASSEAWTGLGNTIY
.,TRBV19,TRBJ2-5,ASSPYGDQETQY
.,TRBV12-3/TRBV12-4,TRBJ1-3,ASQAGGNTIY
.,TRBV9,TRBJ1-6,ASSARAGRSPLH
.,TRBV24-1,TRBJ1-3,ASPQGARLKSSGNTIY
TRBD1,TRBV19,TRBJ2-7,ASSIGGQVPSYEQY
.,TRBV6-5,TRBJ2-3,ASSYQGFSTDTQY
.,TRBV5-4,TRBJ2-1,ASSLVGAYNEQF
TRBD1,TRBV19,TRBJ1-3,ASTGQGSGNTIY
TRBD2,TRBV7-3,TRBJ2-1,ASSLTVTSGGNEQF
.,TRBV18,TRBJ1-5,ASSRGQHSNQPQH
.,TRBV27,TRBJ2-2,ASSFQTGNTGELF
TRBD2,TRBV7-3,TRBJ2-1,ASSLGGAGGIEQF
.,TRBV2,TRBJ1-2,ASKVTGANYGYT
.,TRBV7-9,TRBJ2-7,ASSLVSGVSYEQY
.,TRBV6-6,TRBJ1-5,ASSYFTGTNQPQH
TRBD2,TRBV7-6,TRBJ2-1,ASTPTSAYNEQF
.,TRBV18,TRBJ2-5,ASSPPLFRETQY
.,TRBV30,TRBJ2-1,AWTSGLYINEQF